This entry features one T cell receptor (beta chain) sequence. The source of the sample is a study of blood T cell repertoires in COVID-19. Study as a whole: COVID-19 samples collected from the United States, Italy and Spain covered acute and convalescent phases. Nucleic acid was either cDNA or gDNA, and it came from T cells, B-cell-depleted T cells, or PBMCs.

CDR3 length equals 15 residues. Germline-derived CDR1 and CDR2 are KGHDR and SFDVKD. The ends lost 3 bases at V and 3 bases at J; junction bases unmatched: 2. The repertoire was sequenced with immunoSEQ multiplex PCR; TCRdb's copy has only in-frame clones and lacks some. The top ten hold 8.3% of the sample, which has tens of thousands of clones, 75% to 90% seen once. This receptor was taken from a human donor with active COVID-19. The donor label of this sample is uncertain. V gene TRBV24-1 combines with J gene TRBJ2-3, with 10 bases identical to TRBD2. Sequences were obtained from peripheral blood. The CDR3 region is CATSDGGLATDTQYF. CDR3 coding DNA: TGTGCCACCAGTGATGGGGGACTAGCGACAGATACGCAGTATTTT.